The rows below give T cell receptor beta chains drawn from one sample of a study of T-cell memory formation after mild COVID-19. TCRdb used MiXCR to reprocess the 5' RACE reads, holding one entry per CDR3 protein. Of hundreds of thousands of distinct CDR3 sequences in the sample, about 22% were seen once. The sample was PBMCs or a T cell subset sorted from them (not recorded which). The receptors were gathered from an adult woman who had mild COVID-19 (a few samples of this study predate the infection). Cell type and time point are not known. Each CDR3 is given with its conserved first and last residue. A D gene is named only where the DNA matches it firmly. Not all rows give a size; the values are once, few, many and, for expanded clones, a class.

size: few
J: TRBJ2-2
V: TRBV19
D: .
length: 14
CDR3: CASRKQGKAGELFF
DNA: TGTGCCAGTAGGAAACAGGGAAAGGCCGGGGAGCTGTTTTTT

size: .
J: TRBJ1-5
V: TRBV12-3/TRBV12-4
D: .
length: 14
CDR3: CASSLGSGRQPQHF
DNA: TGTGCCAGCAGCCTAGGGAGCGGGAGACAGCCCCAGCATTTT

size: .
J: TRBJ2-5
V: TRBV7-9
D: TRBD1
length: 13
CDR3: CASSSQGAETQYF
DNA: TGTGCCAGCAGCTCTCAGGGGGCCGAGACCCAGTACTTC

size: few
J: TRBJ2-5
V: TRBV7-6
D: TRBD1
length: 14
CDR3: CASSPTGGEETQYF
DNA: TGTGCCAGCAGCCCGACAGGGGGAGAGGAGACCCAGTACTTC

size: few
J: TRBJ2-1
V: TRBV7-2
D: TRBD2
length: 17
CDR3: CASSRQPWTSGGNEQFF
DNA: TGTGCCAGCAGCCGACAACCGTGGACTAGCGGGGGTAATGAGCAGTTCTTC

size: .
J: TRBJ1-3
V: TRBV5-1
D: .
length: 15
CDR3: CASSLGQAHGNTIYF
DNA: TGCGCCAGCAGCTTGGGACAGGCTCATGGAAACACCATATATTTT

size: many
J: TRBJ2-1
V: TRBV12-3/TRBV12-4
D: .
length: 11
CDR3: CASSSPVEQFF
DNA: TGTGCCAGCAGTTCCCCGGTTGAGCAGTTCTTC

size: .
J: TRBJ1-6
V: TRBV5-1
D: .
length: 15
CDR3: CASSLSGQDRSPLHF
DNA: TGCGCCAGCAGCTTGTCAGGCCAAGACCGATCACCCCTCCACTTT

size: .
J: TRBJ2-3
V: TRBV9
D: .
length: 16
CDR3: CASSVGGRPSVDTQYF
DNA: TGTGCCAGCAGCGTAGGGGGCAGACCTTCTGTGGATACGCAGTATTTT

size: .
J: TRBJ1-3
V: TRBV6-1
D: .
length: 13
CDR3: CASTGARGNTIYF
DNA: TGTGCCAGCACGGGGGCCCGTGGAAACACCATATATTTT

size: .
J: TRBJ2-7
V: TRBV4-3
D: .
length: 15
CDR3: CASSQYSGPTYEQYF
DNA: TGCGCCAGCAGCCAATACAGCGGGCCGACCTACGAGCAGTACTTC

size: few
J: TRBJ2-5
V: TRBV7-8
D: TRBD1
length: 17
CDR3: CASSPKLEAGGGETQYF
DNA: TGTGCCAGCAGCCCGAAGTTAGAGGCAGGGGGCGGAGAGACCCAGTACTTC

size: many
J: TRBJ1-2
V: TRBV5-1
D: .
length: 14
CDR3: CASSLEQGSYGYTF
DNA: TGCGCCAGCAGCTTGGAACAGGGCAGCTATGGCTACACCTTC

size: .
J: TRBJ2-7
V: TRBV12-3/TRBV12-4
D: TRBD2
length: 15
CDR3: CASSYRTSGRYEQYF
DNA: TGTGCCAGCAGTTACAGGACTAGCGGGAGATACGAGCAGTACTTC

size: few
J: TRBJ2-4
V: TRBV6-2/TRBV6-3
D: .
length: 15
CDR3: CASSYGVLAKNIQYF
DNA: TGTGCCAGCAGTTACGGGGTACTAGCCAAAAACATTCAGTACTTC

size: .
J: TRBJ2-5
V: TRBV12-3/TRBV12-4
D: TRBD2
length: 13
CDR3: CASSSGLVETQYF
DNA: TGTGCCAGCAGTTCAGGACTAGTTGAGACCCAGTACTTC

size: .
J: TRBJ2-7
V: TRBV20-1
D: .
length: 15
CDR3: CSARDSGGQYYEQYF
DNA: TGCAGTGCTAGAGATTCGGGCGGTCAGTACTACGAGCAGTACTTC

size: few
J: TRBJ2-3
V: TRBV9
D: .
length: 15
CDR3: CASQEGGSSTDTQYF
DNA: TGTGCCAGCCAGGAAGGGGGGTCTAGCACAGATACGCAGTATTTT

size: .
J: TRBJ1-1
V: TRBV29-1
D: .
length: 13
CDR3: CSVAGNRNTEAFF
DNA: TGCAGCGTAGCCGGCAACAGGAACACTGAAGCTTTCTTT

size: few
J: TRBJ2-3
V: TRBV7-6
D: .
length: 19
CDR3: CASSGPGDGGTPFTDTQYF
DNA: TGTGCCAGCAGCGGGCCCGGGGACGGCGGAACACCTTTCACAGATACGCAGTATTTT

size: few
J: TRBJ2-4
V: TRBV12-3/TRBV12-4
D: TRBD1
length: 17
CDR3: CASSSRTGDLAKNIQYF
DNA: TGTGCCAGCAGTTCCCGGACAGGGGACCTAGCCAAAAACATTCAGTACTTC

size: few
J: TRBJ2-5
V: TRBV9
D: .
length: 15
CDR3: CASSAEVGDQETQYF
DNA: TGTGCCAGCAGCGCCGAGGTTGGGGATCAAGAGACCCAGTACTTC

size: many
J: TRBJ1-1
V: TRBV10-3
D: .
length: 13
CDR3: CAISEGRDTEAFF
DNA: TGTGCCATCAGTGAGGGTCGGGACACTGAAGCTTTCTTT

size: .
J: TRBJ2-1
V: TRBV7-3
D: TRBD2
length: 18
CDR3: CASSLKVPTSGTPLEQFF
DNA: TGTGCCAGCAGCTTAAAGGTACCAACTAGCGGGACTCCGTTGGAGCAGTTCTTC

size: few
J: TRBJ1-5
V: TRBV29-1
D: TRBD1
length: 14
CDR3: CSVGTGGGNQPQHF
DNA: TGCAGCGTTGGGACAGGGGGAGGCAATCAGCCCCAGCATTTT

size: few
J: TRBJ2-7
V: TRBV12-3/TRBV12-4
D: .
length: 13
CDR3: CASKKGGAYEQYF
DNA: TGTGCCAGTAAGAAGGGAGGCGCCTACGAGCAGTACTTC